These 11 T cell receptor beta chains were sequenced from one sample in a study of CD8+CD57+ T cells in acquired aplastic anemia. Both TCR beta VDJ combination and CDR3 sequence profiling were carried out. Genomic DNA was the template for this profiling. TCRdb processed the reads anew with MiXCR; each CDR3 protein has one entry. Of about 420,000 distinct CDR3 sequences listed, about 70% were seen once; the top ten hold under 4.5%. Sample: sorted CD4+, CD8+, or CD8+CD57+ T cells (not recorded which) from PBMCs. These receptors came from a human donor in good health, serving as a control.

In regard to this clonotype: This may be a read error, as it is one base from a much larger clone. J is TRBJ1-2 and V is TRBV6-2 or TRBV6-3, with D unresolved. Germline V gene sequence: CDR1 MNHEY, CDR2 SVGEGT. The CDR3 is 13 amino acids. CDR3 coding DNA: TGTGCCAGCAGTGACCCCCAGGATCGCGGCTACGCCTTC. Amino acids: CASSDPQDRGYAF.

V is TRBV29-1 and J is TRBJ1-3, with no clear D. The germline CDR1 and CDR2 sequences are SQVTM and ANQGSEA. This CDR3 comprises 14 residues. The CDR3 here is CSARERLAGNTIYF. CDR3 coding DNA: TGCAGTGCAAGAGAGAGACTCGCTGGAAACACCATATATTTT. Using reference TRBV29-1 and TRBJ1-3 for the parts outside the CDR3, the full variable domain is SAVISQKPSRDICQRGTSLTIQCQVDSQVTMMFWYRQQPGQSLTLIATANQGSEATYESGFVIDKFPISRPNLTFSTLTVSNMSPEDSSIYLCSARERLAGNTIYFGEGSWLTVV.

This chain joins TRBV13 and TRBJ1-5; D is possibly TRBD1 (5 bases). Per the germline V gene, CDR1 is PRHDT and CDR2 is FYEKMQ (reference sequence). There are 15 residues in the CDR3. Trimming shortened V by 3 bases and J by 14 bases, and 23 bases separated the two germline ends. The CDR3 DNA sequence: TGTGCCAGCAGCTTTGGCCTCAGGGAGCAATACCCCGAGCATTTT. Amino acid sequence: CASSFGLREQYPEHF.

In the case of this clonotype: No DNA is shown, since the ends of the CDR3 on it are uncertain; the CDR3 is the one TCRdb lists. The chain carries TRBV2 and TRBJ2-7. Germline V gene sequence: CDR1 SNHLY, CDR2 FYNNEI. The CDR3 length equals 18 residues, ends included. The CDR3 reads CASSFVQVDTEAFFGQYF.

Only a few counts were recorded for this clonotype. The chain combines TRBV2 with TRBJ2-7; a weak D match, TRBD1 (6 bases). CDR1 SNHLY and CDR2 FYNNEI come from the germline V gene. CDR3 length: 14 amino acids. Deletions cut 4 bases from V and 7 bases from J, with 17 bases between. The CDR3 region has the DNA TGTGCCAGCAGTGGCGGACAGCCTCTGGCGGAGCAGTACGTC. It yields the protein CASSGGQPLAEQYV.

This clonotype came up many times. The J gene is TRBJ1-2, the V gene TRBV30; a weak D match, TRBD1 (5 bases). V gave up 4 bases and J gave up 4 bases, with 13 bases separating them. The CDR3 runs to 13 residues. CDR1 and CDR2 (germline): GTSNPN, SVGIG (reference sequence). The CDR3 region is CAWTSGAVYGYTF. The CDR3 bases are TGTGCCTGGACGAGTGGGGCTGTCTATGGCTACACCTTC.

The rearrangement links TRBV10-3 to TRBJ2-1; no reliable D call. The CDR3 covers 14 residues. Trimming took 3 bases from V and 0 from J, leaving 6 bases between them. CDR1 and CDR2 from the germline V gene are ENHRY and SYGVKD. CDR3 residues: CAISDGSSYNEQFF. CDR3 nucleotide sequence: TGTGCCATCAGTGATGGCAGCTCCTACAATGAGCAGTTCTTC.

This clonotype was recorded many times. The chain recombines TRBV3-1 with TRBJ1-1, with no clear D. Germline V gives CDR1 LGHDT, CDR2 YNNKEL (reference sequence). The CDR3 runs 14 residues. V was clipped by 0 bases and J by 1 base, with 6 bases between them. The CDR3 spells CASSQDIGNTEAFF. The CDR3 DNA sequence: TGTGCCAGCAGCCAAGATATCGGGAACACTGAAGCTTTCTTT.

The rearrangement uses TRBV10-3 and TRBJ2-7; possible D gene TRBD1, 5 bases. CDR3 length equals 13 residues. The germline V gene encodes CDR1 ENHRY and CDR2 SYGVKD. Trimming pared 7 bases from V and 7 bases from J, leaving 17 bases between. The CDR3, as DNA: TGTGCCATCAAGGAAACAGGTTCGCGGGAGCAGTACTTC. Its protein is CAIKETGSREQYF.

Only a few counts were recorded for this clonotype. CDR3 residues: CASSYAGVHNYGYTF. The DNA of the CDR3 is TGTGCCAGCAGTTACGCAGGGGTACATAACTATGGCTACACCTTC. The gene calls are TRBV2 and TRBJ1-2; tentative D call: TRBD1 (6 bases). V was clipped by 5 bases and J by 1 base, with 14 bases between them. This CDR3 contains 15 residues. The germline gives CDR1 SNHLY, CDR2 FYNNEI.

V usage is TRBV9 and J usage is TRBJ2-5; the D call may be TRBD1 or TRBD2 (5 bases each). Germline V gives CDR1 SGDLS, CDR2 YYNGEE. There are 14 residues in the CDR3. V lost 7 bases, J lost 4 bases, and 17 bases lay in between. The CDR3 coding sequence is TGTGCCAGCTCACCTCAGGGCGGAGGAGAGACCCAGTACTTC. It codes for CASSPQGGGETQYF.